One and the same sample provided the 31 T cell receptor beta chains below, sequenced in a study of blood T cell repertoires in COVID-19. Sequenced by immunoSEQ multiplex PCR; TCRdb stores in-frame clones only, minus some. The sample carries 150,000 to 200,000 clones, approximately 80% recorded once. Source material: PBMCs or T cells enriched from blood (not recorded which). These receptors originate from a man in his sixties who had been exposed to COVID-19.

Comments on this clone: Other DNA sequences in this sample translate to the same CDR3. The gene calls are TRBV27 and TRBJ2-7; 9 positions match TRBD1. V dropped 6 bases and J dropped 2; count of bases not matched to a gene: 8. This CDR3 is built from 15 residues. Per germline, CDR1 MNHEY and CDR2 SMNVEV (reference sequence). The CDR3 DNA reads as TGTGCCAGCAGCTCCAGAGGGACAGGGCCCTACGAGCAGTACTTC. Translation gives CASSSRGTGPYEQYF.

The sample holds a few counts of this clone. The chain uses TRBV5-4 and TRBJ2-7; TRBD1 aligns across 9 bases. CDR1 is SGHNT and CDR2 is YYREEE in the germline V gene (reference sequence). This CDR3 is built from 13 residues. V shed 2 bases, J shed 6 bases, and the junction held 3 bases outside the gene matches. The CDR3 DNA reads TGTGCCAGCAGCTTACAGGGGGCGGCCGAGCAGTACTTC. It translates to CASSLQGAAEQYF.

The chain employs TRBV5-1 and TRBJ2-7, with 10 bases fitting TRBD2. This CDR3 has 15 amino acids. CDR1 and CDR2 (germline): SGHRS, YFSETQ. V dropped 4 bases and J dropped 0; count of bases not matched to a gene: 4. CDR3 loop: CASSQGLASSYEQYF. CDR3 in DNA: TGCGCCAGCAGCCAGGGACTAGCGTCCTCCTACGAGCAGTACTTC.

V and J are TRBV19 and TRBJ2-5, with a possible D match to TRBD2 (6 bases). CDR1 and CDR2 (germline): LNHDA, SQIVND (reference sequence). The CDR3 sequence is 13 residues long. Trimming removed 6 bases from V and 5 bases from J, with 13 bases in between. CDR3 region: CASSGSRVETQYF. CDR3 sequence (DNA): TGTGCCAGTAGCGGGAGTCGGGTGGAGACCCAGTACTTC.

CDR3 loop: CASSVEGTGAQYF. In DNA, the CDR3 is TGTGCCAGCAGCGTAGAGGGGACAGGGGCGCAGTATTTT. V gene TRBV9 combines with J gene TRBJ2-3; 10 bases fit TRBD1. Germline V gene sequence: CDR1 SGDLS, CDR2 YYNGEE. V lost 0 bases to trimming and J lost 10 bases; unmatched junction nucleotides: 2. The CDR3 is made up of 13 amino acids.

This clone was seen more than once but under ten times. The CDR3 here is CASSSFNQPQHF. Here the CDR3 DNA reads TGTGCCAGCAGCTCATTTAATCAGCCCCAGCATTTT. The chain has TRBV7-2 and TRBJ1-5, with no clear D. Germline V lookup: CDR1 SGHTA, CDR2 FQGNSA. The CDR3 covers 12 residues. V was shortened by 4 bases and J by 4 bases, with 5 bases between the two germline ends.

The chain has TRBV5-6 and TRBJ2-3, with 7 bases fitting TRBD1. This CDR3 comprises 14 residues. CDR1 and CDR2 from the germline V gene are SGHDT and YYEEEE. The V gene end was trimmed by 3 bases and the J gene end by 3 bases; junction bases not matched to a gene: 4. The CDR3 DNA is TGTGCCAGCAGCTACGGACAGGTTACAGATACGCAGTATTTT. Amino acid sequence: CASSYGQVTDTQYF.

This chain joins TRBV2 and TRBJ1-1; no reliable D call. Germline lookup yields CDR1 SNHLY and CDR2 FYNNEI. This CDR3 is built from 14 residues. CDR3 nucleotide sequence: TGTGCTTACGCCCTAAGTACGGGTCAAGGTAAAGCTTTCTTT. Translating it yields CAYALSTGQGKAFF.

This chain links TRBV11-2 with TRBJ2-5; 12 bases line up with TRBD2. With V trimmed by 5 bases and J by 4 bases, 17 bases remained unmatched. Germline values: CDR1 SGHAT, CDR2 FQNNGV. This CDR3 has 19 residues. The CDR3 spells CASSAAATSGRRVGETQYF. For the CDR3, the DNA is TGTGCCAGCAGCGCAGCCGCGACTAGCGGGAGAAGGGTGGGAGAGACCCAGTACTTC.

The CDR3 nucleotides read TGTGCCAGAAGCTTCTGGAGCCCCATGGGACAGGGACAAGAGACCCAGTACTTC. This codes for CARSFWSPMGQGQETQYF. This sequence joins TRBV5-3 and TRBJ2-5, with 9 nucleotides matching TRBD1. TRBV5-3 is known as an ORF, though its function is uncertain. This CDR3 is built from 18 residues. J was trimmed by 2 bases and V by 2 bases; bases with no gene match: 13.

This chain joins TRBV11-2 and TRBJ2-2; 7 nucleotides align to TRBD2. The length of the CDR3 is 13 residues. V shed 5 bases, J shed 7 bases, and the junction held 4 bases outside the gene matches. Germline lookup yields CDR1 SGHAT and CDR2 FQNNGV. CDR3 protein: CASSAGVGGELFF. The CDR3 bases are TGTGCCAGCAGCGCGGGGGTTGGCGGGGAGCTGTTTTTT.

Here the CDR3 reads CAWSANRGSGYTF. CDR3 DNA sequence: TGTGCCTGGAGTGCAAACAGGGGGAGTGGCTACACCTTC. This rearrangement joins TRBV30 to TRBJ1-2; 8 bases line up with TRBD1. J was trimmed by 7 bases and V by 1 base; bases with no gene match: 5. This CDR3 is 13 amino acids long. Per the germline V gene, CDR1 is GTSNPN and CDR2 is SVGIG (reference sequence).

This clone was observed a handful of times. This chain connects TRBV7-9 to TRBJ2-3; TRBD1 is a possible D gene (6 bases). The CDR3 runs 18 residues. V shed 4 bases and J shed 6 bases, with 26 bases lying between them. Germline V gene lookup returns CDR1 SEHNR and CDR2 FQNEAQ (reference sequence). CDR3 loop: CASSYRGTTQVHRDTQYF. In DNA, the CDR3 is TGTGCCAGCAGCTATAGGGGGACCACCCAAGTTCACAGGGATACGCAGTATTTT.

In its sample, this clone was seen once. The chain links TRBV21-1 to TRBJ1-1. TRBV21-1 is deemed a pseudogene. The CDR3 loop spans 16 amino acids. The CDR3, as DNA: TGTGCCAGCAGCAAAGCGGACGGAGGGGCATGGACTGAAGCTTTCTTT. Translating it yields CASSKADGGAWTEAFF.

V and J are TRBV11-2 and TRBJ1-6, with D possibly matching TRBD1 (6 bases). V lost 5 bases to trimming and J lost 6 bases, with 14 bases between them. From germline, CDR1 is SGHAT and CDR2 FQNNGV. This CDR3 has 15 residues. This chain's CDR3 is CASSALQGLNSPLHF. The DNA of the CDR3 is TGTGCCAGCAGCGCACTTCAGGGGCTTAATTCACCCCTCCACTTT.

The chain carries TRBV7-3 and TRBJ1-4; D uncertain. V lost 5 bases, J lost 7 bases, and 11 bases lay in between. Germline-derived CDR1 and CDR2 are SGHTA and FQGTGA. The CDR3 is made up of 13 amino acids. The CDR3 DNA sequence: TGTGCCAGCAGCCTGAGGATCGGTGAAAAACTGTTTTTT. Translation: CASSLRIGEKLFF.

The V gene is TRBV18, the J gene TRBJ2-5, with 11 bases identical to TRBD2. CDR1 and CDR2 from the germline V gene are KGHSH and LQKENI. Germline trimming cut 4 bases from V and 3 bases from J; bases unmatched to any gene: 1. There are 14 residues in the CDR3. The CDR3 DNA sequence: TGTGCCAGCTCACAGACTAGCGGGAAAGAGACCCAGTACTTC. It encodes CASSQTSGKETQYF.

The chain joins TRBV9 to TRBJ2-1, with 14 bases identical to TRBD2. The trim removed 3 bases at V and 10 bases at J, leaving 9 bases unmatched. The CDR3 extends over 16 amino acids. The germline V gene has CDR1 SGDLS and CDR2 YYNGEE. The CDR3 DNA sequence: TGTGCCAGCAGCGCCGAGGGACTAGCGGGAGCGTCCGAGCAGTTCTTC. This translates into CASSAEGLAGASEQFF.

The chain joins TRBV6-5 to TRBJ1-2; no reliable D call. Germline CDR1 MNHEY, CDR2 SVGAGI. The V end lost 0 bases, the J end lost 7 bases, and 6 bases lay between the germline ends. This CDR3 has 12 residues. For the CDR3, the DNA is TGTGCCAGCAGTTACTCGAGTTCTGGCTACACCTTC. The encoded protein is CASSYSSSGYTF.

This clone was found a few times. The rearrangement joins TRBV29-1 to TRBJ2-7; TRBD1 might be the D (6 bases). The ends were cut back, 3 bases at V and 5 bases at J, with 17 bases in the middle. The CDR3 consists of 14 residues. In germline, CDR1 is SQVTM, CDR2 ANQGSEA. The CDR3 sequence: CSVDRQARGNEQYF. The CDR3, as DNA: TGCAGCGTTGATAGACAGGCGCGAGGAAACGAGCAGTACTTC.

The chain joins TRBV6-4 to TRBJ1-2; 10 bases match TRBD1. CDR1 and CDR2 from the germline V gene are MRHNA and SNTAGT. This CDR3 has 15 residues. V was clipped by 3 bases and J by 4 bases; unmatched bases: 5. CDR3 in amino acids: CASSEGTGDGYGYTF. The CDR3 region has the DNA TGTGCCAGCAGTGAAGGGACAGGGGATGGCTATGGCTACACCTTC.

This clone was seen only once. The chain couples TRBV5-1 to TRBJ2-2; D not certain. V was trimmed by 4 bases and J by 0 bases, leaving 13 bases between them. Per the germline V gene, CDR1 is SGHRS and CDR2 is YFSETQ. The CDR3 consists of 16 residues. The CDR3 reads CASSTSRQANTGELFF. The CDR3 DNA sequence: TGCGCCAGCAGCACCTCAAGGCAGGCGAACACCGGGGAGCTGTTTTTT.

The CDR3 region is CATSRDNRVPYEQYF. The CDR3 DNA reads TGTGCCACCAGCAGAGATAACAGGGTCCCCTACGAGCAGTACTTC. The chain employs TRBV15 and TRBJ2-7; a weak D match, TRBD1 (6 bases). Trimming took off 0 bases at V and 2 bases at J, with 11 bases between the two ends. This CDR3 comprises 15 residues. From germline, CDR1 is LNHNV and CDR2 YYDKDF (reference sequence).

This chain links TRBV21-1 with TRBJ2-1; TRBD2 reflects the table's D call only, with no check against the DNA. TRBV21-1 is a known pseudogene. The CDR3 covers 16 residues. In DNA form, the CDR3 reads TGTGCCAGCAGCAAAGGCCGAGGGACTAGCGTCAATGAGCAGTTCTTC. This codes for CASSKGRGTSVNEQFF.

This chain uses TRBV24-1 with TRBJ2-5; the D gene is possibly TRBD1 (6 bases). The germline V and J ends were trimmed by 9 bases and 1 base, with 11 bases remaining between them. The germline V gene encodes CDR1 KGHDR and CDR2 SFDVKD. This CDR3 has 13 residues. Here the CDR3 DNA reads TGTGCCACCGCAGGACAGATCCAAGAGACCCAGTACTTC. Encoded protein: CATAGQIQETQYF.

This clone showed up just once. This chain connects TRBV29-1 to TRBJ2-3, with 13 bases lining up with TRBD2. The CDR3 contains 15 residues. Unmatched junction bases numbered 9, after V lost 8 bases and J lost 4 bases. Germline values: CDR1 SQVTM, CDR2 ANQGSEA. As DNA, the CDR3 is TGCAGCTCGACGACTAGCGGGAGGACTGCAGATACGCAGTATTTT. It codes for CSSTTSGRTADTQYF.

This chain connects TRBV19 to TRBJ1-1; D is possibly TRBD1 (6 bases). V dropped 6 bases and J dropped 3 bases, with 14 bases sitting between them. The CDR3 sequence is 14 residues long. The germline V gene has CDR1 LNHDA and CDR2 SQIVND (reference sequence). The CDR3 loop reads CASRKQGSDTEAFF. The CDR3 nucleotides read TGTGCCAGTAGGAAACAGGGAAGCGACACTGAAGCTTTCTTT.

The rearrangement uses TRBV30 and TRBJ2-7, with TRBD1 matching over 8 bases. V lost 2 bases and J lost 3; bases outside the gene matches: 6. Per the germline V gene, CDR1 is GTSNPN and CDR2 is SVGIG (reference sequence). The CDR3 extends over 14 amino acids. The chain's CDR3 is CAWSRGQAYYEQYF. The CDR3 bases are TGTGCCTGGAGTCGGGGACAGGCATACTACGAGCAGTACTTC.

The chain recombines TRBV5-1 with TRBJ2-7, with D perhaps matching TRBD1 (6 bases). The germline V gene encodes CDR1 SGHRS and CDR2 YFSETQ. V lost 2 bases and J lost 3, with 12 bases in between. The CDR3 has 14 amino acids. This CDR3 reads CASSFSGEGYEQYF. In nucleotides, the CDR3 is TGCGCCAGCAGCTTTTCAGGGGAAGGCTACGAGCAGTACTTC. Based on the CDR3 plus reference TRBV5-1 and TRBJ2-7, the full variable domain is KAGVTQTPRYLIKTRGQQVTLSCSPISGHRSVSWYQQTPGQGLQFLFEYFSETQRNKGNFPGRFSGRQFSNSRSEMNVSTLELGDSALYLCASSFSGEGYEQYFGPGTRLTVT.

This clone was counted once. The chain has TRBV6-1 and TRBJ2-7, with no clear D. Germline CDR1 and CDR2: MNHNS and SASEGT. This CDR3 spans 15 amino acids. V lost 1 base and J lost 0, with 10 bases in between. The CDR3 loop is CASSEGRGYSYEQYF. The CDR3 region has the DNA TGTGCCAGCAGTGAAGGGCGCGGCTACTCCTACGAGCAGTACTTC.

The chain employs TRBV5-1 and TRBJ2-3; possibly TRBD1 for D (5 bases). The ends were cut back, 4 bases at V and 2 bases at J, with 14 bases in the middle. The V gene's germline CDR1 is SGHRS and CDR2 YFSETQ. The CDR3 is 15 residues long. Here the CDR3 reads CASSLTGGDTDTQYF. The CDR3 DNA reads TGCGCCAGCAGCCTCACAGGCGGTGACACAGATACGCAGTATTTT. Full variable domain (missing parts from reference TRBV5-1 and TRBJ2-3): KAGVTQTPRYLIKTRGQQVTLSCSPISGHRSVSWYQQTPGQGLQFLFEYFSETQRNKGNFPGRFSGRQFSNSRSEMNVSTLELGDSALYLCASSLTGGDTDTQYFGPGTRLTVL.